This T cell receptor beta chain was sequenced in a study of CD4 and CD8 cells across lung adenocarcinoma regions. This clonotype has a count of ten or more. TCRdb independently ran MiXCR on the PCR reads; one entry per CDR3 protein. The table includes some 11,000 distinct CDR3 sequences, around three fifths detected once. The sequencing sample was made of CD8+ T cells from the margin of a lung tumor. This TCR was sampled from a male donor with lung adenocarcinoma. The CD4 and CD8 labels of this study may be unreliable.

CDR3 DNA: TGTGCCAGCAGCCTTGGACAGGGGGCACTCTACGAGCAGTACTTC. Its translation is CASSLGQGALYEQYF. The rearrangement links TRBV6-1 to TRBJ2-7, with 11 bases aligning to TRBD1. Germline CDR1 and CDR2: MNHNS and SASEGT. CDR3 length: 15 amino acids. V dropped 6 bases and J dropped 3; count of bases not matched to a gene: 7.